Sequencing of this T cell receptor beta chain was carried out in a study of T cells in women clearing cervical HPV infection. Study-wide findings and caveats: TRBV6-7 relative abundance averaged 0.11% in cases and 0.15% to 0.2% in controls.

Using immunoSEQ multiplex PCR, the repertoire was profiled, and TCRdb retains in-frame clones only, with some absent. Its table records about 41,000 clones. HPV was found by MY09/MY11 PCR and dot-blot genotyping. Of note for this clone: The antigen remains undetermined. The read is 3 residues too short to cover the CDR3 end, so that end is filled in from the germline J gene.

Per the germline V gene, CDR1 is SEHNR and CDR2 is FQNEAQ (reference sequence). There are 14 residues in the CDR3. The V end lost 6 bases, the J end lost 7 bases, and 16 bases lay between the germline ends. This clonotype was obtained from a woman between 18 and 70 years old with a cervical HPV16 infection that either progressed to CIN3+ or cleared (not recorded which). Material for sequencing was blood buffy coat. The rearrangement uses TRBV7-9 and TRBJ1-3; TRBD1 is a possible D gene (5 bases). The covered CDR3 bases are TGTGCCAGCAGTACAGCAGTGGGGCCGAACACC. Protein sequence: CASSTAVGPNT. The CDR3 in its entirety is CASSTAVGPNTIYF.